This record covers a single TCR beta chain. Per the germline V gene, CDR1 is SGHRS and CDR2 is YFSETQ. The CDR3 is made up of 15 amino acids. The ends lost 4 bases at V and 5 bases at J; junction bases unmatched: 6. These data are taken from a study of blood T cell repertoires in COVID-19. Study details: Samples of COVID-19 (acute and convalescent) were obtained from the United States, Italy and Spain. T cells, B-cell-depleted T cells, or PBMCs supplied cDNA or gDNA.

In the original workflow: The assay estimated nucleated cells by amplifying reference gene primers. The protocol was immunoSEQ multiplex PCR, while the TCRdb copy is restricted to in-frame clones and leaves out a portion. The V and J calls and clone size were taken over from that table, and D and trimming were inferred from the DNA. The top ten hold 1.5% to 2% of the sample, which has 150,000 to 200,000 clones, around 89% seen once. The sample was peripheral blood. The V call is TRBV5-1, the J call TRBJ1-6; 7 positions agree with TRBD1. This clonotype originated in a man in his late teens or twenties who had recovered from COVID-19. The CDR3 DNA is TGCGCCAGCAGCGTTAAACAGGGGCATAATTCACCCCTCCACTTT. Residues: CASSVKQGHNSPLHF.